This T cell receptor (beta chain) comes out of a study of shared clonotypes between healthy human individuals. Looking at the study overall: CD4 naive and memory got three plates each, CD8 naive two, CD8 memory one.

The CDR3 consists of 11 residues. CDR1 is SQVTM and CDR2 is ANQGSEA in the germline V gene. Unmatched junction bases numbered 2, after V lost 6 bases and J lost 3 bases. As handled by the study authors: In the immunoSEQ data, sequences were junction-only and lacked quality scores, so filtering differed. Repertoires were generated with immunoSEQ multiplex PCR, while TCRdb's copy carries only in-frame clones and drops some. The DNA was the basis for D and trimming; V, J and clone size are from that table. Here the sample spans 2 million to 2.5 million clones, approximately 93% being singletons. On this clone itself: This same CDR3 is encoded by further DNA sequences in the sample.

Sample: naive CD4+ T cells from PBMCs. Subset reported: CD45RA+ positively selected. V is TRBV29-1 and J is TRBJ2-7; TRBD2 matches at 7 bases. The clonotype was recovered from a man younger than 30 in good health. Some clones in this sample may be carry-over from other donors' samples. In DNA, the CDR3 is TGCAGCGTGGGGGGGGACTACGAGCAGTACTTC. It yields the protein CSVGGDYEQYF.